This TCR beta chain was documented in a study of cytomegalovirus exposure and HLA in healthy donors. Points from the study as a whole: A later analysis showed that HLA-associated TCR beta chains had undergone more clonal expansion than equally common others. An analysis done earlier found most TCR beta V segments productive about 90% or about 30% of the time. A highly shared variant cluster was judged a likely technical artifact.

Participants comprised healthy donors of bone marrow. Germline CDR1 SGHRS, CDR2 YFSETQ. J gave up 5 bases and V 4 bases, and 13 bases lay outside the gene matches. This CDR3 region has 16 residues. About this clone itself: The antigen is not known.

PCR amplification relied on 60 Vbeta primers (plus 13 Jbeta primers). Measured with immunoSEQ multiplex PCR; TCRdb has only the in-frame clones, and not every one. The table lists tens of thousands of clones, more than 60% of them singletons. This TCR was recovered from a man aged 25 to 45 in good health and CMV-seronegative. The chain is built from TRBV5-1 and TRBJ2-5, with TRBD1 matching over 8 bases. The specimen sequenced was PBMCs. Here the CDR3 reads CASSRETGVVGETQYF. Written as DNA, the CDR3 is TGCGCCAGCAGCCGGGAGACAGGGGTGGTCGGGGAGACCCAGTACTTC.